This T cell receptor beta chain was captured by sequencing in a study of vaccination and CD4 T cells after COVID-19. CDR1 and CDR2 from the germline V gene are SQVTM and ANQGSEA. V lost 4 bases, J lost 8 bases, and 8 bases lay in between. The CDR3 covers 10 residues. As to treatment: approximately 11-day PBMC culture with coronavirus spike peptide pools or control peptides (ViraFEST assay). The unexposed donor gave CD4+ T cells before the COVID-19 pandemic (2011-2018). Sequencing of DNA taken from cultured CD4+ T cells relied on the Oncomine TCR Beta short-read assay. Via MiXCR, TCRdb re-called the PCR reads, giving one row per CDR3 protein. The repertoire consists of some 7,000 distinct CDR3 sequences, with roughly 36% occurring once and the leading ten covering around a fifth. The sample holds a few counts of this clonotype. Its antigen is not identified.

This TCR came from a human donor in good health. The rearrangement joins TRBV29-1 to TRBJ1-2; D remains unclear. What was sequenced was CD4+ T cells from blood, cultured in vitro. The CDR3 protein is CSVGQRGYTF. CDR3 nucleotides: TGCAGCGTTGGCCAGCGGGGCTACACCTTC.